Following are 12 T cell receptor beta chains from one sample sequenced in a study of T-cell memory formation after mild COVID-19. Each CDR3 protein is one row after TCRdb ran MiXCR on the 5' RACE reads. The repertoire holds hundreds of thousands of distinct CDR3 sequences, with approximately 22% as singletons. The sample was PBMCs or a T cell subset sorted from them (not recorded which). The receptors come from a young man who had mild COVID-19 (a few samples of this study predate the infection). Cell type and time point are not known.

This clonotype was counted a few times. The V gene is TRBV4-1, the J gene TRBJ1-2; D remains unclear. From germline, CDR1 is MGHRA and CDR2 YSYEKL. This CDR3 has 16 residues. V gave up 2 bases and J gave up 0 bases, with 13 bases separating them. CDR3 sequence (DNA): TGCGCCAGCAGCCAAAAGGCAGAGAAGCCTAACTATGGCTACACCTTC. Translated: CASSQKAEKPNYGYTF.

The V and J genes are TRBV5-4 and TRBJ1-2, with D perhaps matching TRBD1 (5 bases). The CDR3 is 14 residues long. The V gene lost 6 bases and the J gene lost 5 bases, with 17 bases spanning the gap. Germline loops: CDR1 SGHNT, CDR2 YYREEE (reference sequence). The CDR3 DNA sequence: TGTGCCAGCACCCTGGGGCAGGGTCGGTATGGCTACACCTTC. Translation: CASTLGQGRYGYTF.

This clonotype was observed a handful of times. The chain carries TRBV12-3 or TRBV12-4 and TRBJ2-2, with 7 bases identical to TRBD2. The CDR3 covers 16 residues. V lost 7 bases and J lost 5; bases outside the gene matches: 13. DNA of the CDR3: TGTGCCAGCACCGGGACTACCAAATTGCGGACCGGGGAGCTGTTTTTT. Amino acid sequence: CASTGTTKLRTGELFF.

This rearrangement joins TRBV7-6 to TRBJ2-5, with 8 bases matching TRBD1. Germline loops: CDR1 SGHVS, CDR2 FNYEAQ. J gave up 4 bases and V 2 bases, and 6 bases lay outside the gene matches. The length of the CDR3 is 15 residues. The DNA of the CDR3 is TGTGCCAGCAGCTTAAATTTTGGACAGGGAGAGACCCAGTACTTC. It encodes CASSLNFGQGETQYF.

The V call is TRBV7-9, the J call TRBJ2-5; 7 bases are a match to TRBD1. The germline gives CDR1 SEHNR, CDR2 FQNEAQ (reference sequence). Trimming removed 1 base from V and 5 bases from J; junction bases left unmatched: 7. CDR3 length equals 15 residues. This CDR3 reads CASSLGGQGDETQYF. The CDR3 bases are TGTGCCAGCAGCTTAGGCGGCCAGGGGGACGAGACCCAGTACTTC.

V is TRBV28 and J is TRBJ2-7, with TRBD2 as a possible D gene (6 bases). Trimming removed 6 bases from V and 2 bases from J, with 17 bases in between. The CDR3 has 15 residues. Looked up from germline, CDR1 is MDHEN and CDR2 is SYDVKM. The CDR3 coding sequence is TGTGCCAGCAGCTTACCCGGGCGCGGGGCCTACGAGCAGTACGTC. Amino acids: CASSLPGRGAYEQYV.

V and J are TRBV25-1 and TRBJ1-3; D remains ambiguous. V was shortened by 5 bases and J by 0 bases, with 20 bases between the two germline ends. The CDR3 runs to 18 residues. The germline CDR1 and CDR2 sequences are MGHDK and SYGVNS. The DNA for the CDR3 is TGTGCCAGCAGTTCGAATTTCGGACGTAGTCCCTCTGGAAACACCATATATTTT. Protein: CASSSNFGRSPSGNTIYF.

V gene TRBV19 combines with J gene TRBJ1-5; D perhaps matches TRBD1 (5 bases). The CDR3 is made up of 14 amino acids. V was clipped by 7 bases and J by 9 bases, with 19 bases between them. Germline CDR1 LNHDA, CDR2 SQIVND (reference sequence). Written as DNA, the CDR3 is TGTGCCAGTACCCCTTTCGACAGCATGCGGCCCCAGCATTTT. This gives the protein CASTPFDSMRPQHF.

A note on this clonotype: A read error may be the cause here, since a much bigger clone is one base away. The chain joins TRBV5-1 to TRBJ1-6; the D gene is possibly TRBD1 (5 bases). CDR3 size: 15 residues. Trimming left V 3 bases short and J 6 bases short, with 13 bases between. Germline V gene lookup returns CDR1 SGHRS and CDR2 YFSETQ. CDR3 in DNA: TGCGCCAGCAGCTCCCGCAGGGCCAGTAATTCACCCCTCCACTTT. This codes for CASSSRRASNSPLHF.

In this sample, this clonotype turned up many times. The chain joins TRBV7-2 to TRBJ2-7; TRBD1 matches at 7 bases. This CDR3 is 20 amino acids long. Unmatched junction bases numbered 22, after V lost 2 bases and J lost 3 bases. Germline loops: CDR1 SGHTA, CDR2 FQGNSA. The CDR3 DNA is TGTGCCAGCAGCTTACGGGCAGCCCAAGCCCTCCTTCCAGGGGGCTACGAGCAGTACTTC. Encoded protein: CASSLRAAQALLPGGYEQYF.

The chain links TRBV7-2 to TRBJ2-1, with 13 bases identical to TRBD2. CDR1 and CDR2 (germline): SGHTA, FQGNSA. With 6 bases clipped from V and 8 bases from J, the junction kept 1 base outside the gene matches. There are 13 residues in the CDR3. This CDR3 is CASSGLAGDEQFF. Here the CDR3 DNA reads TGTGCCAGCAGTGGACTAGCGGGGGATGAGCAGTTCTTC. Full variable domain (outside the CDR3, taken from reference TRBV7-2 and TRBJ2-1): GAGVSQSPSNKVTEKGKDVELRCDPISGHTALYWYRQSLGQGLEFLIYFQGNSAPDKSGLPSDRFSAERTGGSVSTLTIQRTQQEDSAVYLCASSGLAGDEQFFGPGTRLTVL.

This clonotype was seen a handful of times. The CDR3 DNA is TGTGCCACCAGTGACTCGACAGCTGAAGCTTTCTTT. This encodes CATSDSTAEAFF. The V and J genes are TRBV24-1 and TRBJ1-1; a possible D gene is TRBD1 (5 bases). V lost 4 bases and J lost 6, with 8 bases in between. This CDR3 is built from 12 residues. Germline CDR1 is KGHDR and CDR2 is SFDVKD.